Detailed here is one T cell receptor beta chain. Its cognate antigen is unknown. The sample is drawn from a study of OX40 agonist ivuxolimab in advanced cancers. Study-wide background: Eligibility rules accepted prior anti-PD-1, anti-PD-L1 or anti-CTLA-4 therapy, and around 40% had some.

TCRdb keeps only in-frame clones here, not all; method: immunoSEQ multiplex PCR. The table lists 60,000 or so clones, about 86% of them singletons. Autoimmune disease history or systemic immunosuppression meant exclusion. Study-wide results and limits: Both CD4+ and CD8+ T cell populations in blood had undergone clonal expansion by week 6 at 0.1 to 3.0 mg/kg.

Germline assignment: CDR1 SGHRS and CDR2 YFSETQ. The V and J ends lost 4 bases and 5 bases respectively, with 10 bases between them. There are 13 residues in the CDR3. Sample: CD4+ or CD8+ T cells sorted from blood, taken in a trial of the OX40 agonist ivuxolimab. The clonotype comes from an adult with an advanced solid tumor such as melanoma, head and neck, liver or kidney cancer. The gene calls are TRBV5-1 and TRBJ1-5; no reliable D call. The CDR3 region has the DNA TGCGCCAGCAGCGAGGGATTTGATCAGCCCCAGCATTTT. Its protein product is CASSEGFDQPQHF.